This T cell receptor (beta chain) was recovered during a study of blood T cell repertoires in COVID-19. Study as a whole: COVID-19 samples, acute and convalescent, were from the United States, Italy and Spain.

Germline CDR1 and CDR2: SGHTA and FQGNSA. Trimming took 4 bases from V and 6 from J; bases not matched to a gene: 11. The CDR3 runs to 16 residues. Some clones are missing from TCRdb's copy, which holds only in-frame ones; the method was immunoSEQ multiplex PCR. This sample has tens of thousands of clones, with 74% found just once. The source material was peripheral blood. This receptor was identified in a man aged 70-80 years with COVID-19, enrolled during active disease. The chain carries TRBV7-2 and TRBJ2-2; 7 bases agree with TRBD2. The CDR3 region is CASSSRASGVSGELFF. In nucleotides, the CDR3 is TGTGCCAGCAGCTCGCGGGCTAGCGGAGTCTCCGGGGAGCTGTTTTTT.